These 27 T cell receptor beta chains came from one sample sequenced in a study of cytomegalovirus exposure and HLA in healthy donors. Primers included in the PCR were 60 Vbeta and 13 Jbeta primers. The assay was immunoSEQ multiplex PCR, and TCRdb's table has in-frame clones only and misses some. The data show over 150,000 clones, with about 68% seen just once and 2% to 2.5% held by the top ten. The sample was PBMCs. The receptors were gathered from a man aged 25 to 40 in good health and CMV-seronegative.

This clone was counted only a few times. This chain uses TRBV7-9 with TRBJ2-3, with 11 bases that match TRBD2. Germline CDR1 and CDR2: SEHNR and FQNEAQ (reference sequence). This CDR3 is 16 amino acids long. Trimming cost V 1 base and J 1 base; bases outside gene matches: 1. The DNA for the CDR3 is TGTGCCAGCAGCTTAGAGGGACTAGCGGGCACAGATACGCAGTATTTT. This codes for CASSLEGLAGTDTQYF.

This clone was counted once. This rearrangement joins TRBV18 to TRBJ1-5, with 7 bases lining up with TRBD1. The V gene end was trimmed by 2 bases and the J gene end by 5 bases; junction bases not matched to a gene: 15. Per the germline V gene, CDR1 is KGHSH and CDR2 is LQKENI. The CDR3 length is 18 residues. Written as DNA, the CDR3 is TGTGCCAGCTCACCAGGCGACAGGGTACAAATAGGGGATCAGCCCCAGCATTTT. It codes for CASSPGDRVQIGDQPQHF. Variable domain in full (rest from reference TRBV18 and TRBJ1-5): NAGVMQNPRHLVRRRGQEARLRCSPMKGHSHVYWYRQLPEEGLKFMVYLQKENIIDESGMPKERFSAEFPKEGPSILRIQQVVRGDSAAYFCASSPGDRVQIGDQPQHFGDGTRLSIL.

This clone was seen more than once but under ten times. This chain uses TRBV7-2 with TRBJ1-4; D unclear. Germline V gives CDR1 SGHTA, CDR2 FQGNSA. The CDR3 covers 12 residues. V lost 7 bases and J 8 bases, leaving 11 bases between the germline ends. The CDR3 protein is CASNYPGEKLFF. In nucleotides, the CDR3 is TGTGCCAGCAACTACCCCGGCGAAAAACTGTTTTTT.

The rearrangement joins TRBV27 to TRBJ2-7, with 7 bases lining up with TRBD1. Germline assignment: CDR1 MNHEY and CDR2 SMNVEV (reference sequence). V dropped 2 bases and J dropped 6; count of bases not matched to a gene: 10. The CDR3 has 15 amino acids. CDR3 in amino acids: CASSLGTAAAREQYF. The CDR3 nucleotides are TGTGCCAGCAGTTTAGGGACAGCGGCTGCGCGCGAGCAGTACTTC.

This clone appeared a few times. The chain couples TRBV6-5 to TRBJ1-2; TRBD1 matches at 7 bases. CDR1 is MNHEY and CDR2 is SVGAGI in the germline V gene. This CDR3 has 14 residues. With V trimmed by 6 bases and J by 7 bases, 11 bases remained unmatched. This CDR3 is CASSLLEGARGYTF. The CDR3 DNA is TGTGCCAGCAGCCTCCTTGAGGGGGCGCGTGGCTACACCTTC.

This clone was recorded a few times. The V call is TRBV7-9, the J call TRBJ2-2; 8 bases align to TRBD1. Germline CDR1 is SEHNR and CDR2 is FQNEAQ (reference sequence). This CDR3 comprises 18 residues. V was pared by 5 bases and J by 2 bases, with 13 bases of the junction left unmatched. This chain's CDR3 is CASSLIHRTGINTGELFF. In DNA form, the CDR3 reads TGTGCCAGCAGCCTAATACATAGGACAGGGATAAACACCGGGGAGCTGTTTTTT.

This chain connects TRBV29-1 to TRBJ2-1; TRBD1 agrees at 7 bases. CDR1 and CDR2 from the germline V gene are SQVTM and ANQGSEA. The CDR3 has 15 residues. V shed 7 bases and J 10 bases; nucleotides not matched to a gene: 19. The CDR3 DNA sequence: TGCAGCGCTGCCCTTGAGGACAGGTGGAGTGACGAGCAGTTCTTC. This sequence encodes CSAALEDRWSDEQFF.

This clone was counted between two and nine times. V is TRBV5-6 and J is TRBJ2-7; D uncertain. V was clipped by 1 base and J by 6 bases, with 17 bases between them. The germline V gene has CDR1 SGHDT and CDR2 YYEEEE. CDR3 size: 15 residues. The CDR3 loop reads CASSLRSMAEAEQYF. The CDR3 nucleotides read TGTGCCAGCAGCTTGAGATCAATGGCCGAGGCCGAGCAGTACTTC.

For this clone: The junction departs from germline at one end; a sequencing error may be responsible. Other DNA sequences in the sample encode the same CDR3. V and J are TRBV13 and TRBJ1-1; 9 positions match TRBD1. This CDR3 region has 15 residues. The V gene's germline CDR1 is PRHDT and CDR2 FYEKMQ (reference sequence). CDR3 in amino acids: CASSPGQGPRAEAFF. The CDR3, as DNA: TGTGCCAGCAGCCCCGGACAGGGGCCGAGGGCTGAAGCCTTCTTT.

V is TRBV7-3 and J is TRBJ2-1; 7 bases line up with TRBD2. CDR3 length equals 15 residues. The trim removed 0 bases at V and 4 bases at J, leaving 3 bases unmatched. Germline V gene data show CDR1 as SGHTA and CDR2 as FQGTGA. In DNA, the CDR3 is TGTGCCAGCAGCTTAACATCCGGGGGGTACAATGAGCAGTTCTTC. Translating it yields CASSLTSGGYNEQFF.

The chain links TRBV28 to TRBJ1-3; D is unclear. The CDR3 is 14 residues long. In germline, CDR1 is MDHEN, CDR2 SYDVKM. V dropped 6 bases and J dropped 4 bases, with 13 bases sitting between them. The CDR3 protein is CASSPGSFGNTIYF. The CDR3 coding sequence is TGTGCCAGCAGCCCGGGGAGTTTCGGAAACACCATATATTTT.

The CDR3 DNA is TGTGCCACCAGCAGAGACCACCGGGGGGGCCAAGAGACCCAGTACTTC. Its protein product is CATSRDHRGGQETQYF. The chain is built from TRBV15 and TRBJ2-5; TRBD2 aligns across 8 bases. The CDR3 has 16 amino acids. The V segment lost 0 bases and the J segment 1 base; nucleotides outside the gene matches: 4. Germline values: CDR1 LNHNV, CDR2 YYDKDF (reference sequence).

The chain uses TRBV10-3 and TRBJ2-1, with 8 bases fitting TRBD1. This CDR3 comprises 14 residues. Trimming removed 0 bases from V and 5 bases from J; junction bases left unmatched: 0. Looked up from germline, CDR1 is ENHRY and CDR2 is SYGVKD. CDR3 bases: TGTGCCATCAGTGAGTCGACAGGGGACAATGAGCAGTTCTTC. Translation gives CAISESTGDNEQFF.

This chain connects TRBV5-3 to TRBJ1-1; D is undetermined. TRBV5-3 is assigned to the ORF class and has an uncertain function. The CDR3 length is 13 residues. Trimming left V 4 bases short and J 6 bases short, with 13 bases between. DNA for the CDR3: TGTGCCAGAAGCACTCGCTTTATGGCTGAAGCTTTCTTT. Translation: CARSTRFMAEAFF.

This chain connects TRBV6-5 to TRBJ2-7; 8 nucleotides match TRBD1. This CDR3 contains 15 residues. Trimming cost V 5 bases and J 4 bases; bases outside gene matches: 10. The germline V gene encodes CDR1 MNHEY and CDR2 SVGAGI. In nucleotides, the CDR3 is TGTGCCAGCAGTGGTGGCGACAGGGGTTCGTACGAGCAGTACTTC. It specifies CASSGGDRGSYEQYF.

This chain uses TRBV5-1 with TRBJ2-5, with 11 bases fitting TRBD2. The J segment lost 8 bases and the V segment lost 4 bases, leaving 7 bases of the junction unmatched. This CDR3 region has 14 residues. Germline V CDR1 and CDR2: SGHRS, YFSETQ. CDR3 sequence reads: CASSLGTSGYTQYF. CDR3 DNA sequence: TGCGCCAGCAGCCTCGGGACTAGCGGTTATACCCAGTACTTC.

The rearrangement uses TRBV5-8 and TRBJ2-7; no reliable D call. Germline CDR1 and CDR2: SGHTS and YDEGEE. V lost 2 bases to trimming and J lost 4 bases, with 4 bases between them. The CDR3 runs 11 residues. CDR3 amino acids: CASSFQYEQYF. The CDR3 DNA is TGTGCCAGCAGCTTTCAATACGAGCAGTACTTC.

V and J are TRBV4-2 and TRBJ1-1; D may be TRBD1 (5 bases). Germline CDR1 and CDR2: LGHNA and YNFKEQ. Deletions cut 10 bases from V and 5 bases from J, with 17 bases between. The CDR3 consists of 13 residues. This chain's CDR3 is CAIRDVRGTEAFF. CDR3 in DNA: TGTGCCATCAGGGACGTTCGGGGAACTGAAGCTTTCTTT.

This chain joins TRBV28 and TRBJ1-1; 7 bases agree with TRBD1. CDR3 length equals 18 residues. After removal of 6 bases from V and 4 bases from J, the junction contained 20 bases not matched to a gene. CDR1 is MDHEN, CDR2 SYDVKM, per germline. The CDR3 DNA sequence: TGTGCCAGCAGGGCCGATAATTTCAGGGGCCCAGGGGGCACTGAAGCTTTCTTT. This sequence encodes CASRADNFRGPGGTEAFF. The whole variable domain, filled in from reference TRBV28 and TRBJ1-1, reads DVKVTQSSRYLVKRTGEKVFLECVQDMDHENMFWYRQDPGLGLRLIYFSYDVKMKEKGDIPEGYSVSREKKERFSLILESASTNQTSMYLCASRADNFRGPGGTEAFFGQGTRLTVV.

The V and J genes are TRBV19 and TRBJ2-7; 12 bases align to TRBD2. Germline values: CDR1 LNHDA, CDR2 SQIVND (reference sequence). V lost 5 bases, J lost 5 bases, and 7 bases stayed unmatched. The CDR3 spans 15 residues. The CDR3 DNA sequence: TGTGCCAGTAGTGAGTTCGGACTAGCGGGGAACGAGCAGTACTTC. This encodes CASSEFGLAGNEQYF. Based on the CDR3 plus reference TRBV19 and TRBJ2-7, the full variable domain is DGGITQSPKYLFRKEGQNVTLSCEQNLNHDAMYWYRQDPGQGLRLIYYSQIVNDFQKGDIAEGYSVSREKKESFPLTVTSAQKNPTAFYLCASSEFGLAGNEQYFGPGTRLTVT.

This CDR3 reads CASSPPVDSAQYF. Written as DNA, the CDR3 is TGTGCCAGCTCACCACCGGTGGACAGCGCCCAGTACTTC. The chain couples TRBV18 to TRBJ2-5; D perhaps matches TRBD1 (6 bases). CDR3 length equals 13 residues. Trimming took 0 bases from V and 9 from J, leaving 11 bases between them. Germline lookup yields CDR1 KGHSH and CDR2 LQKENI. Using reference TRBV18 and TRBJ2-5 for the parts outside the CDR3, the full variable domain is NAGVMQNPRHLVRRRGQEARLRCSPMKGHSHVYWYRQLPEEGLKFMVYLQKENIIDESGMPKERFSAEFPKEGPSILRIQQVVRGDSAAYFCASSPPVDSAQYFGPGTRLLVL.

The chain carries TRBV6-5 and TRBJ2-1; TRBD2 matches at 8 bases. In germline, CDR1 is MNHEY, CDR2 SVGAGI. CDR3 size: 15 residues. V shed 2 bases and J 7 bases; nucleotides not matched to a gene: 7. The CDR3, as DNA: TGTGCCAGCAGTTACCCGGGGGGGGCCGATAATGAGCAGTTCTTC. Protein: CASSYPGGADNEQFF.

This sequence joins TRBV19 and TRBJ1-1; D unresolved. This CDR3 region has 11 residues. The germline V gene encodes CDR1 LNHDA and CDR2 SQIVND (reference sequence). V shed 7 bases and J shed 7 bases, with 10 bases lying between them. The CDR3 DNA follows: TGTGCCAGTAATTCAGGCAATGAAGCTTTCTTT. This encodes CASNSGNEAFF. The complete variable domain, with remaining parts taken from reference TRBV19 and TRBJ1-1, reads DGGITQSPKYLFRKEGQNVTLSCEQNLNHDAMYWYRQDPGQGLRLIYYSQIVNDFQKGDIAEGYSVSREKKESFPLTVTSAQKNPTAFYLCASNSGNEAFFGQGTRLTVV.

V gene TRBV4-2 combines with J gene TRBJ2-6; the D is unclear. Germline V gene lookup returns CDR1 LGHNA and CDR2 YNFKEQ. This CDR3 is built from 16 residues. The V end lost 0 bases, the J end lost 0 bases, and 6 bases lay between the germline ends. Written as DNA, the CDR3 is TGTGCCAGCAGCCAAGATCTCAGCTCTGGGGCCAACGTCCTGACTTTC. Translated: CASSQDLSSGANVLTF.

About this clone itself: The same CDR3 is also encoded by other DNA sequences in this sample. The chain recombines TRBV5-1 with TRBJ1-2; 8 bases align to TRBD1. CDR3 length equals 13 residues. Trimming at V came to 5 bases and at J to 4 bases, leaving 4 bases not matched to a gene. Per the germline V gene, CDR1 is SGHRS and CDR2 is YFSETQ. CDR3 nucleotide sequence: TGCGCCAGCAGTCGGGACAGGAGCTATGGCTACACCTTC. Its translation is CASSRDRSYGYTF.

The chain employs TRBV10-1 and TRBJ2-1; TRBD2 matches at 7 bases. The CDR3 contains 11 residues. V lost 6 bases and J lost 13; bases outside the gene matches: 6. CDR1 WNHNN and CDR2 SYGVQD come from the germline V gene (reference sequence). The chain's CDR3 is CASRFSGPQFF. The CDR3 DNA sequence: TGCGCCAGCAGGTTTAGCGGGCCTCAGTTCTTC.

The chain has TRBV19 and TRBJ2-1; D perhaps matches TRBD1 (5 bases). CDR3 length equals 17 residues. Per germline, CDR1 LNHDA and CDR2 SQIVND (reference sequence). Trimming removed 3 bases at V and 0 bases at J, with 15 bases between. CDR3 DNA sequence: TGTGCCAGTAGTATCGGGCCCAGACAGAGCTCCTACAATGAGCAGTTCTTC. Amino acids: CASSIGPRQSSYNEQFF.